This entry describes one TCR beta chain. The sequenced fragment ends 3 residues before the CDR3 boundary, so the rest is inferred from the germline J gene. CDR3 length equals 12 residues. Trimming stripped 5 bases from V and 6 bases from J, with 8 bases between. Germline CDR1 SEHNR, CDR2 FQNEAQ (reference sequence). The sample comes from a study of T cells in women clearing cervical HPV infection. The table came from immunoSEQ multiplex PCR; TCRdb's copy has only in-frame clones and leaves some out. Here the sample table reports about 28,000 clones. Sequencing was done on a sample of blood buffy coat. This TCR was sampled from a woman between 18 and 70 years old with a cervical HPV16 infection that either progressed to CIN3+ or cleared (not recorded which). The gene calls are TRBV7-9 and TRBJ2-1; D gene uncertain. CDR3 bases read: TGTGCCAGCAGCGTGTCTACCAATGAG. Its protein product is CASSVSTNE. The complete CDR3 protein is CASSVSTNEQFF.